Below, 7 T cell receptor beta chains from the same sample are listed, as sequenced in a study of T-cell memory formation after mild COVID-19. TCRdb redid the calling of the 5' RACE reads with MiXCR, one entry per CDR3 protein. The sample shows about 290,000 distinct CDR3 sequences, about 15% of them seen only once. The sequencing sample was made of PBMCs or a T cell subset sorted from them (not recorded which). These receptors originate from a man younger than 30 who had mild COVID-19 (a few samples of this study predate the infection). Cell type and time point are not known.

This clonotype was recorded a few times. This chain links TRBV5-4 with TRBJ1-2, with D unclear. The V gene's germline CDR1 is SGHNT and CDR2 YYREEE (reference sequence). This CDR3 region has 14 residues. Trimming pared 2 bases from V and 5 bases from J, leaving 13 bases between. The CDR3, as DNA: TGTGCCAGCAGCTTCCTCGCCGGAAATTATGGCTACACCTTC. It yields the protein CASSFLAGNYGYTF.

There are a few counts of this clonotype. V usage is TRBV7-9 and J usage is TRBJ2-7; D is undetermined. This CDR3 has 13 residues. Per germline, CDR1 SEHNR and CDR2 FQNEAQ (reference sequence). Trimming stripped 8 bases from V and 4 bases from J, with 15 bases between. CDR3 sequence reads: CASGDPLGYEQYF. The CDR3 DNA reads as TGTGCCAGCGGCGACCCTCTAGGATACGAGCAGTACTTC.

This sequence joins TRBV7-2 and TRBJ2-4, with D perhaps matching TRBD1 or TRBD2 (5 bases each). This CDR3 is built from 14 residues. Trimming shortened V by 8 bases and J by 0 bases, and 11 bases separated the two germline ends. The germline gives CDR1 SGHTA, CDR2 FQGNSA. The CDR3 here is CASGLRGAKNIQYF. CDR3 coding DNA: TGTGCCAGCGGGTTGAGGGGAGCCAAAAACATTCAGTACTTC. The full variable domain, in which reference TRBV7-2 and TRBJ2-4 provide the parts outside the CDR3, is GAGVSQSPSNKVTEKGKDVELRCDPISGHTALYWYRQSLGQGLEFLIYFQGNSAPDKSGLPSDRFSAERTGGSVSTLTIQRTQQEDSAVYLCASGLRGAKNIQYFGAGTRLSVL.

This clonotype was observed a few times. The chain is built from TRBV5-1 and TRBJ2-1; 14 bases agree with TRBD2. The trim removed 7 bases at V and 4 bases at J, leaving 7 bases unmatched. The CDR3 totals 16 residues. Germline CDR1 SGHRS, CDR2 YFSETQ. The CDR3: CASSPGLAGVYNEQFF. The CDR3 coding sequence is TGCGCCAGCTCCCCGGGACTAGCGGGGGTGTACAATGAGCAGTTCTTC.

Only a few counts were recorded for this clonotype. This CDR3 reads CASSQDPTGADTQYF. CDR3 DNA: TGTGCCAGCAGCCAAGATCCCACGGGTGCGGATACGCAGTATTTT. The chain combines TRBV3-1 with TRBJ2-3; D gene uncertain. Trimming removed 0 bases from V and 6 bases from J, with 13 bases in between. Germline V gene data show CDR1 as LGHDT and CDR2 as YNNKEL (reference sequence). This CDR3 comprises 15 residues.

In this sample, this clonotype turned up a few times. CDR3 amino acids: CASSRRGTLNTEAFF. CDR3 coding DNA: TGTGCCAGCAGCCGGAGGGGTACACTGAACACTGAAGCTTTCTTT. The V gene is TRBV3-1, the J gene TRBJ1-1; tentative D call: TRBD1 (5 bases). Trimming removed 4 bases from V and 0 bases from J, with 12 bases in between. The germline V gene encodes CDR1 LGHDT and CDR2 YNNKEL (reference sequence). The length of the CDR3 is 15 residues.

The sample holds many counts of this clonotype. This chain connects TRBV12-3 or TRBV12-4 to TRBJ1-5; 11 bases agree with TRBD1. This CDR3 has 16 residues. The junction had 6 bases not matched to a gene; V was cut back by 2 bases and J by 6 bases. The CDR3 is CASSLPDRGLGQPQHF. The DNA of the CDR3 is TGTGCCAGCAGTTTACCGGACAGGGGGCTTGGTCAGCCCCAGCATTTT.